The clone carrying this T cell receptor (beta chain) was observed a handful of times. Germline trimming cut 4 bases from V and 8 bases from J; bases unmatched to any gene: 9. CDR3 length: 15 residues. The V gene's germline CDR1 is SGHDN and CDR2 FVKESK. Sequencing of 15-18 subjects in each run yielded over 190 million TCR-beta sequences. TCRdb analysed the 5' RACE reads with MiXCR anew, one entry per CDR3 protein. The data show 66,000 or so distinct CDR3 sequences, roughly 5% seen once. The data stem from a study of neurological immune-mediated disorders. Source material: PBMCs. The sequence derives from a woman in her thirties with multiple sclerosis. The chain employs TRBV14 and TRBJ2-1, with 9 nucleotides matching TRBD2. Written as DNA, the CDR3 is TGTGCCAGCAGCCTTGGAGCGGGGGGACGTCATGAGCAGTTCTTC. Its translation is CASSLGAGGRHEQFF.